The clone carrying this TCR beta chain was observed at least ten times. Its target is unknown. This sample was taken from a study of CD8 T cells in ankylosing spondylitis. Study conclusions and caveats: A motif in TCR beta, a set of 8 or 9 highly homologous variants, appeared characteristic of ankylosing spondylitis blood. Matched ankylosing spondylitis synovial fluid reportedly showed significant enrichment of disease-linked clones.

It was by quantitative 5'-RACE with molecular barcodes that TCR beta libraries were made. Each CDR3 protein is one row after TCRdb ran MiXCR on the 5' RACE reads. This sample has 250,000 to 350,000 distinct CDR3 sequences, with 20% to 25% found just once. The source material was blood, either unsorted or a sorted T cell fraction (not recorded which). The TCR was taken from a female donor with ankylosing spondylitis or in good health (not recorded which).

The CDR3 sequence is CSVRRSGGSTDTQYF. The CDR3 region has the DNA TGCAGCGTTAGGAGAAGCGGAGGGAGCACAGATACGCAGTATTTT. The chain uses TRBV29-1 and TRBJ2-3, with D maybe TRBD2 (6 bases). The CDR3 contains 15 residues. Trimming took 5 bases from V and 0 from J, leaving 15 bases between them. Germline V gene lookup returns CDR1 SQVTM and CDR2 ANQGSEA.